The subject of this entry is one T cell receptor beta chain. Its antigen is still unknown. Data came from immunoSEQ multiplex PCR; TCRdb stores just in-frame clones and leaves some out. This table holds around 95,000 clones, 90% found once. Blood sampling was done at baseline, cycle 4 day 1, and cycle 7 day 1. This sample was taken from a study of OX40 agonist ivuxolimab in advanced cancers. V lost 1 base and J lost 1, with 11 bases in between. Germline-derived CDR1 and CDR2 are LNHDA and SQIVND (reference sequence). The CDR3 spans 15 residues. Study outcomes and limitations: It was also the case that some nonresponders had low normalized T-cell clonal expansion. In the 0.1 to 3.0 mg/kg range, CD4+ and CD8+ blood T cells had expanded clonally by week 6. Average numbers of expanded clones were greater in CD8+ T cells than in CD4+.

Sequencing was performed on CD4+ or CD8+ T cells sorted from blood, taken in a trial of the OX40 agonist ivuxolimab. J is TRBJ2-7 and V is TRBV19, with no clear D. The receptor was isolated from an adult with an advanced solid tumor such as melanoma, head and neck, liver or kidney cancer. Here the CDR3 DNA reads TGTGCCAGTAGTATAGGGGCAGCGAAGTCCTACGAGCAGTACTTC. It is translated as CASSIGAAKSYEQYF.